This T cell receptor (beta chain) is from a study of blood T cell repertoires in COVID-19. Study-wide background: Italy, Spain and the United States were the sources of the convalescent and acute COVID-19 samples. PBMCs, B-cell-depleted T cells, or T cells were the source of the cDNA or gDNA that made up the material.

Trimming at V came to 0 bases and at J to 4 bases, leaving 10 bases not matched to a gene. The CDR3 spans 17 residues. Per germline, CDR1 LGHDT and CDR2 YNNKEL (reference sequence). The study assigned cohorts using participant-reported clinical history. In the source study's methods: Estimation of nucleated cell counts was performed using reference gene primer amplification. Repertoires were generated with immunoSEQ multiplex PCR, while TCRdb's copy carries only in-frame clones and drops some. The V and J calls and clone size are taken from that table; D and trimming were inferred from the DNA. The table has tens of thousands of clones, more than 80% seen once.

This receptor was identified in a woman aged 40 to 49 with acute COVID-19. The source material was PBMCs or T cells enriched from blood (not recorded which). The chain recombines TRBV3-1 (or the pseudogene TRBV3-2) with TRBJ2-5, with TRBD2 matching over 8 bases. The CDR3 spells CASSQERGLGKSETQYF. In DNA form, the CDR3 reads TGTGCCAGCAGCCAAGAGAGGGGACTAGGCAAATCAGAGACCCAGTACTTC.